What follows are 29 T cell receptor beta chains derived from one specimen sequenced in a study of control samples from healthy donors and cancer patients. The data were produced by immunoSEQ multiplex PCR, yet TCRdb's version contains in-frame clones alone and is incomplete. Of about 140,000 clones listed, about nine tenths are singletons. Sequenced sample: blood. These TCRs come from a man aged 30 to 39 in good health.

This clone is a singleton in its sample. CDR3 region: CASSLDPGQGVQTFF. The CDR3 region has the DNA TGTGCCAGCAGCTTGGATCCGGGACAGGGGGTACAGACTTTCTTT. The V call is TRBV11-1, the J call TRBJ1-1; TRBD1 agrees at 11 bases. The CDR3 has 15 amino acids. Germline CDR1 is SGHAT and CDR2 is FQDESV (reference sequence). The junction had 12 bases not matched to a gene; V was cut back by 3 bases and J by 12 bases.

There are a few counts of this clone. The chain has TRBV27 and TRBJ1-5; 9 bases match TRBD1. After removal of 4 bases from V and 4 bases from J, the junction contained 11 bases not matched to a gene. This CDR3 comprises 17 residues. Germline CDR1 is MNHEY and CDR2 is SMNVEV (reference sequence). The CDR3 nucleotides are TGTGCCAGCAGTTCTTTACCGGGACAGGGAGGTAATCAGCCCCAGCATTTT. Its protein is CASSSLPGQGGNQPQHF.

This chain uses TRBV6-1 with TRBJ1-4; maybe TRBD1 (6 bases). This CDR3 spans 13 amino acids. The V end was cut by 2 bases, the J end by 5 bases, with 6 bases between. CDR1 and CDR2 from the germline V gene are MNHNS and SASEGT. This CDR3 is CASSEQGNEKLFF. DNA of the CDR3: TGTGCCAGCAGTGAACAGGGGAATGAAAAACTGTTTTTT.

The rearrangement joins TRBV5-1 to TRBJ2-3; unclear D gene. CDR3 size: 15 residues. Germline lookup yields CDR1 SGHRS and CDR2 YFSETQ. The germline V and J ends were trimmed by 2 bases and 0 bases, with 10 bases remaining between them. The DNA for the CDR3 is TGCGCCAGCAGCTTAGACTTCGCTAGCACAGATACGCAGTATTTT. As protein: CASSLDFASTDTQYF.

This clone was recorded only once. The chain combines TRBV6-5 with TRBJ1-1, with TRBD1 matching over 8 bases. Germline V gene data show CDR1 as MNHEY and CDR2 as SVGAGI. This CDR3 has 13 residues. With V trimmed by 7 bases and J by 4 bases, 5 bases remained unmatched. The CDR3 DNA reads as TGTGCCAGCACCGTAACAGGGGGCACTGAAGCTTTCTTT. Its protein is CASTVTGGTEAFF.

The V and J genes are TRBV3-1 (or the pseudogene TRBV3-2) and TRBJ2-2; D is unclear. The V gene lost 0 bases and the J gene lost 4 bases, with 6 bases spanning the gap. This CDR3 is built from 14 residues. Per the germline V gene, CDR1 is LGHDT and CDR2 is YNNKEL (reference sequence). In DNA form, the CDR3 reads TGTGCCAGCAGCCAAGATCCAGGCACCGGGGAGCTGTTTTTT. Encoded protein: CASSQDPGTGELFF.

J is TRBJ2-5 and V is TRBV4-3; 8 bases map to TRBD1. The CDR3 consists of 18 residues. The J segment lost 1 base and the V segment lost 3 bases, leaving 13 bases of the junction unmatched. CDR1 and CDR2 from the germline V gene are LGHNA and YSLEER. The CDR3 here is CASSQEIAGTGVQETQYF. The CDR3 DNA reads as TGCGCCAGCAGCCAGGAAATCGCCGGGACAGGCGTCCAAGAGACCCAGTACTTC.

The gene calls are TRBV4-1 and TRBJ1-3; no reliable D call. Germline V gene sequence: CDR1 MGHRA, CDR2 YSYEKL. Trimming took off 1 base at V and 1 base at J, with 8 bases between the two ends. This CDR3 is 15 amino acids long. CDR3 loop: CASSQALISGNTIYF. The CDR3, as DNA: TGCGCCAGCAGCCAAGCCCTAATATCTGGAAACACCATATATTTT.

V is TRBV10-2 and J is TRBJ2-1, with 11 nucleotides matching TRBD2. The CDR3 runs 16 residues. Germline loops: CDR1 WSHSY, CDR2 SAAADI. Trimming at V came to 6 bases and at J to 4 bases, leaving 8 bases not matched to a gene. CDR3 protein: CASRTSGIETYNEQFF. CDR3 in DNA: TGCGCCAGCAGGACTAGCGGGATAGAAACTTACAATGAGCAGTTCTTC.

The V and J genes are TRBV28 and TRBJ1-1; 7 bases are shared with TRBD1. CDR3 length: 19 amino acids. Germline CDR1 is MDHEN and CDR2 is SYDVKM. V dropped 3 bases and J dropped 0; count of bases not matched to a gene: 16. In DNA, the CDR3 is TGTGCCAGCAGTTTGGGGAGGACAGGCGAGTATCGAATGAACACTGAAGCTTTCTTT. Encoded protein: CASSLGRTGEYRMNTEAFF. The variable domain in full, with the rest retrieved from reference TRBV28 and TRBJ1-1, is DVKVTQSSRYLVKRTGEKVFLECVQDMDHENMFWYRQDPGLGLRLIYFSYDVKMKEKGDIPEGYSVSREKKERFSLILESASTNQTSMYLCASSLGRTGEYRMNTEAFFGQGTRLTVV.

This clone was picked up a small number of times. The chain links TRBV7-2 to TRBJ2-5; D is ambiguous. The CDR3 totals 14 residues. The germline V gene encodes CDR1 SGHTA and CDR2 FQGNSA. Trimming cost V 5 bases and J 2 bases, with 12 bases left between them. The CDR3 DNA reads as TGTGCCAGCAGCACGTCCCGCGGACAAGAGACCCAGTACTTC. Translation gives CASSTSRGQETQYF.

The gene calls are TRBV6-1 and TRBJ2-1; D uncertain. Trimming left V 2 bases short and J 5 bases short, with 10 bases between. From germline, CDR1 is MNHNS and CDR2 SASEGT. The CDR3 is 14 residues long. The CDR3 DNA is TGTGCCAGCAGTGAACAGATGGCCAACAATGAGCAGTTCTTC. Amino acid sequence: CASSEQMANNEQFF.

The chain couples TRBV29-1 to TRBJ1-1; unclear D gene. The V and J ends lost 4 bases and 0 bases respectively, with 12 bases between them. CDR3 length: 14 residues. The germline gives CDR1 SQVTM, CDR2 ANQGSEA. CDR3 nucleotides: TGCAGCGTTGGGGTAGGGAATTTGAACACTGAAGCTTTCTTT. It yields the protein CSVGVGNLNTEAFF.

CDR3 in DNA: TGTGCCAGCAGGGAAAATCCCTCTGAAGCTTTCTTT. Translating it yields CASRENPSEAFF. The chain uses TRBV28 and TRBJ1-1; D not resolved. CDR1 is MDHEN and CDR2 is SYDVKM in the germline V gene. This CDR3 is 12 amino acids long. V lost 6 bases to trimming and J lost 6 bases, with 11 bases between them. Full variable domain (rest looked up from reference TRBV28 and TRBJ1-1): DVKVTQSSRYLVKRTGEKVFLECVQDMDHENMFWYRQDPGLGLRLIYFSYDVKMKEKGDIPEGYSVSREKKERFSLILESASTNQTSMYLCASRENPSEAFFGQGTRLTVV.

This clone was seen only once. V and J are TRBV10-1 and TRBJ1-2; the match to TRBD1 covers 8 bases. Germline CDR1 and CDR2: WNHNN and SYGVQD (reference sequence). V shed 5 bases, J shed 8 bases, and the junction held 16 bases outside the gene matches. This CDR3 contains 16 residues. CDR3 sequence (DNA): TGCGCCAGCAGTTATAAACCGGGACAGGTGAAATGCGGCTACACCTTC. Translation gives CASSYKPGQVKCGYTF.

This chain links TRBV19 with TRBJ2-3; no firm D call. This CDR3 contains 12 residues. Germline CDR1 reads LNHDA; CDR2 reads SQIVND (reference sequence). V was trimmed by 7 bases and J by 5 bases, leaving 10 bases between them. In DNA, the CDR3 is TGTGCCAGTAAGCCCTCTGGAGATACGCAGTATTTT. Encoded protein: CASKPSGDTQYF. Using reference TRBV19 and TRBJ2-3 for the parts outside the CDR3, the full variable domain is DGGITQSPKYLFRKEGQNVTLSCEQNLNHDAMYWYRQDPGQGLRLIYYSQIVNDFQKGDIAEGYSVSREKKESFPLTVTSAQKNPTAFYLCASKPSGDTQYFGPGTRLTVL.

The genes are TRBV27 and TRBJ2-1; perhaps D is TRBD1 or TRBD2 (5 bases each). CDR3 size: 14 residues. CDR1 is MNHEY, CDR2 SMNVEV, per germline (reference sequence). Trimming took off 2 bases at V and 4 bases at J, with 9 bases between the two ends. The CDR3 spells CASSLMWGYNEQFF. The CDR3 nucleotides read TGTGCCAGCAGTTTAATGTGGGGGTACAATGAGCAGTTCTTC.

The CDR3 loop reads CASSLYGFSTDTQYF. The CDR3, as DNA: TGTGCCAGCAGTTTGTATGGATTCAGCACAGATACGCAGTATTTT. The chain recombines TRBV28 with TRBJ2-3; the D is unclear. The length of the CDR3 is 15 residues. Per the germline V gene, CDR1 is MDHEN and CDR2 is SYDVKM. V dropped 3 bases and J dropped 0 bases, with 10 bases sitting between them.

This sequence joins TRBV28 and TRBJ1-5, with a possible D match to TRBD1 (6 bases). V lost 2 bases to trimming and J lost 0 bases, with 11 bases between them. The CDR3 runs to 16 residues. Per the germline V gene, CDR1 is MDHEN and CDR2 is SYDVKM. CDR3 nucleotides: TGTGCCAGCAGTTTAAGGAGCAGGGGTAGCAATCAGCCCCAGCATTTT. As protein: CASSLRSRGSNQPQHF.

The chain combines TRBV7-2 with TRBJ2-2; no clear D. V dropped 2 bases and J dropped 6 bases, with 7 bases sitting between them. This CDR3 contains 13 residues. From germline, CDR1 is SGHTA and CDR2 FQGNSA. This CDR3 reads CASSLKLSGELFF. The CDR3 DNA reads TGTGCCAGCAGCTTAAAGCTATCCGGGGAGCTGTTTTTT.

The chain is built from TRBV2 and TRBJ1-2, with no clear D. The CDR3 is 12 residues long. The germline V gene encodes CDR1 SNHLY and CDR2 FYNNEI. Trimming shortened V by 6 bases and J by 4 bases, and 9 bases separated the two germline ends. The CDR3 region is CASRQTPYGYTF. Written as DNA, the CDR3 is TGTGCCAGCAGACAGACGCCCTATGGCTACACCTTC.

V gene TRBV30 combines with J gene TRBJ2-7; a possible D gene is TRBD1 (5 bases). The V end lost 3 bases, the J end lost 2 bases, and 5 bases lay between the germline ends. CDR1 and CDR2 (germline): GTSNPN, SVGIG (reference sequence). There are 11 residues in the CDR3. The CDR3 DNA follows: TGTGCCTGGAGCAGGGCCTACGAGCAGTACTTC. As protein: CAWSRAYEQYF.

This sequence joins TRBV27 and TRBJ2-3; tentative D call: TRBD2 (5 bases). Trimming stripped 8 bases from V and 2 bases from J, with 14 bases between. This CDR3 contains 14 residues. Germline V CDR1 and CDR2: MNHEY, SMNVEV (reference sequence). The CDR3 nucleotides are TGTGCCAGCCAAAACGGGATATACACAGATACGCAGTATTTT. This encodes CASQNGIYTDTQYF.

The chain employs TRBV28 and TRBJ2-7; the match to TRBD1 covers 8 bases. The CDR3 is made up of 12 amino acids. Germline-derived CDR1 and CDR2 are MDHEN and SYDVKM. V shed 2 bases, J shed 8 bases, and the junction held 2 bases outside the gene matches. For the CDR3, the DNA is TGTGCCAGCAGTTTACAGGGGGCACAGCAGTACTTC. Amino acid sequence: CASSLQGAQQYF.

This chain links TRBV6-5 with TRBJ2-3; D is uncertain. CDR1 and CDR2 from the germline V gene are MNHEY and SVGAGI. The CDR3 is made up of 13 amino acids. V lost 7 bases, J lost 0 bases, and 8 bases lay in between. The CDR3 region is CASNRRSTDTQYF. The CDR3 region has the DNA TGTGCCAGCAATCGACGGAGCACAGATACGCAGTATTTT.

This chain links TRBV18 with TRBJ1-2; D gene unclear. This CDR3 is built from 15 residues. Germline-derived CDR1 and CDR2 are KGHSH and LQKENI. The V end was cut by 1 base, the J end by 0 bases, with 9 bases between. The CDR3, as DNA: TGTGCCAGCTCACCACGGGCCCTTGCTAACTATGGCTACACCTTC. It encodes CASSPRALANYGYTF.

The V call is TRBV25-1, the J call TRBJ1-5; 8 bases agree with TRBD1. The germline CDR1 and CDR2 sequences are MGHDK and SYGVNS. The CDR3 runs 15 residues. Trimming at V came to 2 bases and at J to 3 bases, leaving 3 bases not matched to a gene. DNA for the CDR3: TGTGCCAGCAGTGAAGGGACAGGAAACAATCAGCCCCAGCATTTT. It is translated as CASSEGTGNNQPQHF.

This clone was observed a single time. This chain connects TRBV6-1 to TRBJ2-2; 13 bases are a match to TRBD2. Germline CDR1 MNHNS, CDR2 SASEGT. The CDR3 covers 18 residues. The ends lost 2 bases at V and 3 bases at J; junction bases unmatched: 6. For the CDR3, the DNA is TGTGCCAGCAGTGAATCACTAGCGGGAGGGATATACACCGGGGAGCTGTTTTTT. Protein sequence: CASSESLAGGIYTGELFF.

The CDR3 DNA is TGTGCCAGTAGTACTGGGACAGGGAGGAACACTGAAGCTTTCTTT. It specifies CASSTGTGRNTEAFF. The chain links TRBV19 to TRBJ1-1, with TRBD1 identical over 9 bases. Trimming cost V 4 bases and J 1 base; bases outside gene matches: 4. The germline CDR1 and CDR2 sequences are LNHDA and SQIVND (reference sequence). CDR3 length: 15 amino acids.